One sample yielded the 30 T cell receptor beta chains listed below, sequenced in a study of cytomegalovirus exposure and HLA in healthy donors. The PCR contained 60 Vbeta and 13 Jbeta primers. Profiled with immunoSEQ multiplex PCR; TCRdb holds only in-frame clones, not every one. The sample shows roughly 180,000 clones, less than 85% of them seen only once. The sample was PBMCs. All receptors derive from a boy between 2 and 10 years old in good health and CMV-seronegative.

The chain couples TRBV12-5 to TRBJ1-1; D ambiguous. The CDR3 extends over 13 amino acids. Trimming stripped 3 bases from V and 8 bases from J, with 13 bases between. Germline CDR1 is LGHNT and CDR2 is FRNRAP. The CDR3 protein is CASGLDLTGEAFF. In DNA form, the CDR3 reads TGTGCTAGTGGTTTAGACTTAACGGGAGAAGCTTTCTTT.

This clone came up once. The rearrangement uses TRBV18 and TRBJ1-6, with D maybe TRBD1 (5 bases). Trimming cost V 3 bases and J 7 bases, with 13 bases left between them. The V gene's germline CDR1 is KGHSH and CDR2 LQKENI. The CDR3 runs 15 residues. The CDR3 sequence is CASSPQGIENSPLHF. The CDR3 nucleotides read TGTGCCAGCTCACCCCAGGGAATAGAGAATTCACCCCTCCACTTT.

CDR3: CASSIFGRDYGYTF. The CDR3 DNA reads as TGTGCCAGTAGTATATTTGGCAGGGACTATGGCTACACCTTC. J is TRBJ1-2 and V is TRBV19; a possible D gene is TRBD1 (5 bases). The CDR3 has 14 residues. Trimming removed 2 bases at V and 3 bases at J, with 10 bases between. Germline loops: CDR1 LNHDA, CDR2 SQIVND (reference sequence). The full variable domain, in which reference TRBV19 and TRBJ1-2 provide the parts outside the CDR3, is DGGITQSPKYLFRKEGQNVTLSCEQNLNHDAMYWYRQDPGQGLRLIYYSQIVNDFQKGDIAEGYSVSREKKESFPLTVTSAQKNPTAFYLCASSIFGRDYGYTFGSGTRLTVV.

This clone has more than one count but fewer than ten. The V and J genes are TRBV30 and TRBJ2-7; tentatively, D is TRBD2 (6 bases). The CDR3 is made up of 14 amino acids. Trimming left V 3 bases short and J 3 bases short, with 15 bases between. Germline V gene data show CDR1 as GTSNPN and CDR2 as SVGIG (reference sequence). The DNA for the CDR3 is TGTGCCTGGAGCATCGGGACTCAAATCTACGAGCAGTACTTC. Its translation: CAWSIGTQIYEQYF.

The chain carries TRBV4-1 and TRBJ2-2; TRBD2 matches 11 bases. The V gene's germline CDR1 is MGHRA and CDR2 YSYEKL. V gave up 0 bases and J gave up 1 base; unmatched junction bases: 7. The CDR3 covers 19 residues. CDR3 amino acids: CASSQDPLAGEGNTGELFF. For the CDR3, the DNA is TGCGCCAGCAGCCAAGATCCACTAGCGGGAGAAGGGAACACCGGGGAGCTGTTTTTT.

This chain joins TRBV6-4 and TRBJ2-4, with 7 bases fitting TRBD1. The germline gives CDR1 MRHNA, CDR2 SNTAGT. V was pared by 6 bases and J by 8 bases, with 7 bases of the junction left unmatched. The CDR3 covers 13 residues. CDR3 residues: CASSRQGGDIQYF. Here the CDR3 DNA reads TGTGCCAGCAGCCGACAGGGTGGGGACATTCAGTACTTC.

This chain links TRBV19 with TRBJ2-1, with 7 bases identical to TRBD1. V gave up 6 bases and J gave up 9 bases; unmatched junction bases: 5. Germline V gene data show CDR1 as LNHDA and CDR2 as SQIVND (reference sequence). The CDR3 consists of 12 residues. CDR3 sequence reads: CASSMTGIEQFF. For the CDR3, the DNA is TGTGCCAGTAGCATGACAGGGATTGAGCAGTTCTTC.

This rearrangement joins TRBV28 to TRBJ1-4; D is perhaps TRBD1 (5 bases). Trimming shortened V by 4 bases and J by 8 bases, and 14 bases separated the two germline ends. Germline V CDR1 and CDR2: MDHEN, SYDVKM. CDR3 length equals 14 residues. For the CDR3, the DNA is TGTGCCAGCAGTTCCAGTAAGGGGTGGGAAAAACTGTTTTTT. Translation: CASSSSKGWEKLFF.

The chain carries TRBV29-1 and TRBJ1-2; D is ambiguous. Germline V CDR1 and CDR2: SQVTM, ANQGSEA. V was cut by 7 bases and J by 4 bases, with 10 bases left in between. This CDR3 has 11 residues. As DNA, the CDR3 is TGCAGCGCACTAAACGGCTATGGCTACACCTTC. Translating gives CSALNGYGYTF.

In this sample, this clone turned up a few times. The rearrangement joins TRBV9 to TRBJ2-4, with D tentatively TRBD1 (7 bases). The ends were cut back, 3 bases at V and 9 bases at J, with 25 bases in the middle. Germline CDR1 SGDLS, CDR2 YYNGEE. This CDR3 has 17 amino acids. The CDR3 loop is CASSAYRDSTPGGIQYF. The CDR3 coding sequence is TGTGCCAGCAGCGCGTACCGGGACAGCACTCCCGGGGGCATTCAGTACTTC.

The chain has TRBV19 and TRBJ2-7, with 9 bases identical to TRBD2. J gave up 3 bases and V 4 bases, and 13 bases lay outside the gene matches. Looked up from germline, CDR1 is LNHDA and CDR2 is SQIVND (reference sequence). The CDR3 covers 17 residues. CDR3 in amino acids: CASSNLPGTSSHYEQYF. In nucleotides, the CDR3 is TGTGCCAGTAGTAACCTTCCCGGGACTAGCAGCCACTACGAGCAGTACTTC.

CDR3 region: CASSRQDRAGHEQFF. The CDR3 DNA reads TGTGCCAGCAGCCGTCAGGACAGGGCGGGTCATGAGCAGTTCTTC. This chain connects TRBV28 to TRBJ2-1, with TRBD1 matching over 8 bases. This CDR3 has 15 residues. Germline assignment: CDR1 MDHEN and CDR2 SYDVKM. V gave up 6 bases and J gave up 8 bases; unmatched junction bases: 12.

The chain has TRBV9 and TRBJ2-7, with TRBD2 as a possible D gene (6 bases). CDR1 and CDR2 from the germline V gene are SGDLS and YYNGEE. The V end lost 4 bases, the J end lost 6 bases, and 20 bases lay between the germline ends. This CDR3 has 15 amino acids. CDR3 protein: CASSPGGGVGGEQYF. Here the CDR3 DNA reads TGTGCCAGCAGCCCAGGTGGGGGAGTGGGGGGCGAGCAGTACTTC.

This clone was seen only once. The chain uses TRBV18 and TRBJ2-1; maybe TRBD2 (6 bases). Trimming removed 2 bases from V and 2 bases from J, with 19 bases in between. Per germline, CDR1 KGHSH and CDR2 LQKENI. The CDR3 sequence is 18 residues long. Here the CDR3 reads CASSPERVPGVPYNEQFF. The CDR3 DNA reads as TGTGCCAGCTCACCAGAGAGGGTGCCGGGGGTACCCTACAATGAGCAGTTCTTC.

The rearrangement links TRBV5-1 to TRBJ1-2; D is perhaps TRBD1 (6 bases). This CDR3 is 14 amino acids long. The germline gives CDR1 SGHRS, CDR2 YFSETQ. The V and J ends lost 4 bases and 4 bases respectively, with 14 bases between them. CDR3 region: CASSSRGTSYGYTF. Here the CDR3 DNA reads TGCGCCAGCAGCAGCAGGGGAACGAGCTATGGCTACACCTTC. Based on the CDR3 plus reference TRBV5-1 and TRBJ1-2, the full variable domain is KAGVTQTPRYLIKTRGQQVTLSCSPISGHRSVSWYQQTPGQGLQFLFEYFSETQRNKGNFPGRFSGRQFSNSRSEMNVSTLELGDSALYLCASSSRGTSYGYTFGSGTRLTVV.

This clone was recorded only once. The chain has TRBV25-1 and TRBJ1-2; D might be TRBD1 (6 bases). CDR3 length equals 13 residues. CDR1 and CDR2 from the germline V gene are MGHDK and SYGVNS. V lost 4 bases to trimming and J lost 4 bases, with 10 bases between them. The CDR3 protein is CASSAGQSYGYTF. In nucleotides, the CDR3 is TGTGCCAGCAGTGCTGGACAGAGCTATGGCTACACCTTC.

The chain uses TRBV9 and TRBJ1-3; TRBD1 matches at 7 bases. The CDR3 extends over 17 amino acids. The V and J ends lost 0 bases and 0 bases, in that order; junction bases with no gene match: 6. Germline V CDR1 and CDR2: SGDLS, YYNGEE. In DNA, the CDR3 is TGTGCCAGCAGCGTAGGAGGGACAGTCCTCTCTGGAAACACCATATATTTT. It is translated as CASSVGGTVLSGNTIYF.

This chain joins TRBV5-1 and TRBJ2-1; maybe TRBD2 (6 bases). This CDR3 comprises 13 residues. Trimming stripped 6 bases from V and 8 bases from J, with 15 bases between. CDR1 is SGHRS and CDR2 is YFSETQ in the germline V gene. The DNA of the CDR3 is TGCGCCAGCACCCGGGACTCCTTCGATGAGCAGTTCTTC. It is translated as CASTRDSFDEQFF.

The CDR3 DNA reads as TGTGCCAGCAGGGAGGGCGGGAGGGACAATGAGCAGTTCTTC. Its translation is CASREGGRDNEQFF. The J gene is TRBJ2-1, the V gene TRBV28; 9 bases are shared with TRBD2. V lost 6 bases, J lost 5 bases, and 5 bases stayed unmatched. The CDR3 extends over 14 amino acids. Germline-derived CDR1 and CDR2 are MDHEN and SYDVKM.

This clone has only one observation. The chain is built from TRBV28 and TRBJ2-4; D is perhaps TRBD2 (5 bases). The ends were cut back, 3 bases at V and 3 bases at J, with 18 bases in the middle. CDR3 length equals 17 residues. Per the germline V gene, CDR1 is MDHEN and CDR2 is SYDVKM. For the CDR3, the DNA is TGTGCCAGCAGTTTTCGAGGGTACGGAACGCTCAAAAACATTCAGTACTTC. Translation gives CASSFRGYGTLKNIQYF.

The rearrangement uses TRBV28 and TRBJ1-5; TRBD1 matches at 8 bases. The CDR3 sequence is 14 residues long. CDR1 is MDHEN and CDR2 is SYDVKM in the germline V gene. J lost 5 bases, V lost 4 bases, and 4 bases had no gene match. DNA for the CDR3: TGTGCCAGCAGTTACAGGGGGTACGATCAGCCCCAGCATTTT. This sequence encodes CASSYRGYDQPQHF. Combining the CDR3 with reference TRBV28 and TRBJ1-5 gives the whole variable domain DVKVTQSSRYLVKRTGEKVFLECVQDMDHENMFWYRQDPGLGLRLIYFSYDVKMKEKGDIPEGYSVSREKKERFSLILESASTNQTSMYLCASSYRGYDQPQHFGDGTRLSIL.

CDR3 loop: CASSFRGGVAGTGEQFF. The CDR3 DNA is TGTGCCAGCAGCTTCCGAGGGGGTGTAGCGGGTACAGGTGAGCAGTTCTTC. The V gene is TRBV11-2, the J gene TRBJ2-1; D perhaps matches TRBD2 (7 bases). V lost 3 bases, J lost 9 bases, and 24 bases lay in between. The germline CDR1 and CDR2 sequences are SGHAT and FQNNGV. This CDR3 spans 17 amino acids. The full variable domain, its missing parts supplied by reference TRBV11-2 and TRBJ2-1, is EAGVAQSPRYKIIEKRQSVAFWCNPISGHATLYWYQQILGQGPKLLIQFQNNGVVDDSQLPKDRFSAERLKGVDSTLKIQPAKLEDSAVYLCASSFRGGVAGTGEQFFGPGTRLTVL.

This chain links TRBV9 with TRBJ2-3; TRBD1 might be the D (6 bases). The CDR3 is 15 residues long. Germline lookup yields CDR1 SGDLS and CDR2 YYNGEE. The V end was cut by 4 bases, the J end by 0 bases, with 12 bases between. The CDR3 DNA follows: TGTGCCAGCAGCCCCCGGACAGATAGCACAGATACGCAGTATTTT. As protein: CASSPRTDSTDTQYF. The whole variable domain, remainder taken from reference TRBV9 and TRBJ2-3, is DSGVTQTPKHLITATGQRVTLRCSPRSGDLSVYWYQQSLDQGLQFLIQYYNGEERAKGNILERFSAQQFPDLHSELNLSSLELGDSALYFCASSPRTDSTDTQYFGPGTRLTVL.

This clone was picked up a small number of times. The CDR3 region has the DNA TGTGCCAGCAGTGAAGCAGGGGGAGTCACTGAAGCTTTCTTT. Translation: CASSEAGGVTEAFF. V and J are TRBV6-1 and TRBJ1-1, with D possibly TRBD1 on 6 matching bases. The germline V gene has CDR1 MNHNS and CDR2 SASEGT. V lost 0 bases, J lost 4 bases, and 9 bases lay in between. The CDR3 runs 14 residues.

J is TRBJ2-5 and V is TRBV13; 13 nucleotides line up with TRBD2. Germline CDR1 PRHDT, CDR2 FYEKMQ (reference sequence). V lost 5 bases and J lost 2; bases outside the gene matches: 2. The CDR3 sequence is 15 residues long. This CDR3 is CASSLGLAGQETQYF. CDR3 sequence (DNA): TGTGCCAGCAGCCTGGGACTAGCGGGACAAGAGACCCAGTACTTC.

This sequence joins TRBV19 and TRBJ2-3; the D gene is possibly TRBD2 (6 bases). This CDR3 is built from 14 residues. Germline V CDR1 and CDR2: LNHDA, SQIVND (reference sequence). V lost 3 bases to trimming and J lost 3 bases, with 10 bases between them. CDR3 in amino acids: CASSIRAGTDTQYF. The DNA for the CDR3 is TGTGCCAGTAGTATTCGTGCGGGGACAGATACGCAGTATTTT.

This chain links TRBV28 with TRBJ1-5, with a weak D call TRBD1 (5 bases). Trimming took off 8 bases at V and 5 bases at J, with 7 bases between the two ends. Germline lookup yields CDR1 MDHEN and CDR2 SYDVKM. This CDR3 is 11 amino acids long. CDR3 in DNA: TGTGCCAGCGGGGCGGATCAGCCCCAGCATTTT. Amino acids: CASGADQPQHF.

J is TRBJ2-2 and V is TRBV6-1; 7 bases are a match to TRBD1. The CDR3 is 15 residues long. The V and J ends lost 3 bases and 5 bases, in that order; junction bases with no gene match: 6. Germline CDR1 and CDR2: MNHNS and SASEGT. CDR3 protein: CASSDRQGRTGELFF. CDR3 coding DNA: TGTGCCAGCAGTGACCGACAGGGTAGGACCGGGGAGCTGTTTTTT.

The chain uses TRBV5-1 and TRBJ1-2, with D tentatively TRBD1 (5 bases). V was clipped by 3 bases and J by 0 bases, with 12 bases between them. CDR3 size: 15 residues. CDR1 is SGHRS and CDR2 is YFSETQ in the germline V gene. The CDR3 spells CASSSALTANYGYTF. In nucleotides, the CDR3 is TGCGCCAGCAGCTCCGCCCTGACAGCTAACTATGGCTACACCTTC.

The V gene is TRBV6-1, the J gene TRBJ2-7; TRBD1 agrees at 7 bases. CDR3 length: 14 amino acids. CDR1 is MNHNS and CDR2 is SASEGT in the germline V gene. DNA for the CDR3: TGTGCCAGCAGCGACAGGGTACTGGCTTACGAGCAGTGCGTC. It is translated as CASSDRVLAYEQCV.